This T cell receptor beta chain comes out of a study of T cell responses to AZD1222 COVID-19 vaccine. CDR1 is LNHDA and CDR2 is SQIVND in the germline V gene (reference sequence). The CDR3 is 14 residues long. Trimming shortened V by 10 bases and J by 1 base, and 14 bases separated the two germline ends. Study-level results: In all cases, repertoires were sampled only after the peak T cell response. Nearly half of spike-specific TCRs reportedly go after variant regions that carry no mutations. Vaccine-associated CD4 TCRs ranged over spike, dominating at 160-218 and 743-854. Clonal diversity may have been underestimated in mostly white British donors.

Profiled with immunoSEQ multiplex PCR; TCRdb holds only in-frame clones, not every one. The repertoire holds about 160,000 clones, with approximately 90% as singletons. On this clone: The target antigen is unknown.

This TCR came from an adult in good health. The sequencing used peripheral blood, collected on day 0 of MenACWY control vaccination. This chain links TRBV19 with TRBJ2-1; D remains unclear. The DNA for the CDR3 is TGTGCCACCAGTCGCCCAGTATCCTACAATGAGCAGTTCTTC. Translated, it gives CATSRPVSYNEQFF. Supplemented by reference TRBV19 and TRBJ2-1, the full variable domain reads DGGITQSPKYLFRKEGQNVTLSCEQNLNHDAMYWYRQDPGQGLRLIYYSQIVNDFQKGDIAEGYSVSREKKESFPLTVTSAQKNPTAFYLCATSRPVSYNEQFFGPGTRLTVL.